This T cell receptor beta chain was sequenced during a study of persistence of HIV-infected CD4 T cells (dated by TCRdb to between 2020 and 2021). Turning to the overall study: The median time participants had been on suppressive ART was 7 to 9 years. Peripheral blood samples of up to about 200 mL were obtained at multiple time points, with the exception of a couple of participants, for whom leukapheresis was performed at a single time point. CMV- and HIV-1 Gag-responding CD4+ T cells were isolated from ART-treated individuals so that antigen-driven clonal expansion of HIV-1-infected cells could be examined. Proviral sequencing was used to assess clonality among infected cells, whereas TCRbeta sequencing gauged the clonality of all cells within each sorted population. The TCR cluster analysis across participants included roughly eight participants for CMV and 6 or 7 participants for Gag.

The study at large found these results: Degenerate expanded CDR3beta sequences were enriched in antigen-responding cells, suggesting convergent selection of CD4+ responses to CMV and Gag. Significantly lower TCRbeta richness was observed in CMV- and Gag-responding cells than in anti-CD3/anti-CD28-responding cells, and higher oligoclonality was observed in CMV-responding cells than in CD3/CD28-stimulated and Gag-responding cells. Restriction of bulk TCR analyses to the rare CMV-responding cells that actually carried HIV-1 proviruses was not possible. TCR oligoclonality correlated with proviral oligoclonality within the same sorted populations. Only a small number of individuals took part in the study, and the range of antigens tested was limited.

Details on this clone: There is no known antigen for this receptor. No much larger clone is present one base from it, and per-base qualities are unavailable. Other DNA sequences within the sample encode an identical CDR3.

What the treatment or condition label conveys for this sample: suppressive antiretroviral therapy. A pool of overlapping 15-mer peptides from HIV-1 Gag, at around 1 ug per peptide per mL, was used to stimulate the cells. Responding CD4+ T cells were sorted by upregulation of both CD40 ligand and CD69. HIV-1-infected adults in whom suppressive ART had been started during chronic infection were enrolled as participants. Participants had undetectable plasma HIV-1 RNA below 50 copies/mL for at least 4 years. To be included, a participant needed positive CMV serology and a CD4+ T cell count above 400 cells/uL. Before stimulation, PBMCs were isolated using density centrifugation and then depleted of CD8+ T cells. For roughly 19 hours, CD8-depleted PBMCs were stimulated with anti-CD28/CD49d costimulation, a CD40-blocking antibody, and enfuvirtide, which was added to prevent new infections. Cells were sorted on a Beckman Coulter MoFlo Legacy or XDP sorter, with propidium iodide excluding dead cells. Genomic DNA was extracted using the QIAamp DNA Mini Kit for samples with more than one million cells and using the Quick-DNA Microprep Kit for all other samples.

TCRbeta repertoires were sequenced from genomic DNA with the immunoSEQ hsTCRB assay version 4 in survey mode. Genomic DNA was diluted to about 9.4 ng/uL, using up to roughly 1 ug per sample for TCRbeta sequencing. The authors' analysis ran thus. TCRbeta data were analyzed in ImmunoSeq Analyzer 3.0, with diversity computed on productive nucleotide rearrangements. Using the Immunarch R package, lower-bound TCR diversity was estimated with the improved Chao index and clonality was estimated with the Gini coefficient. Nucleotide rearrangements that differed but encoded the same CDR3beta amino acid sequence were counted as separate clonotypes. TCRbeta sequences significantly enriched in antigen-responding cells relative to anti-CD3/anti-CD28-activated cells were identified by differential abundance analysis. TCRs were clustered by predicted peptide-MHC specificity with GLIPH2, both within individual participants and across merged participant data sets. Here the immuneACCESS table is served through TCRdb, limited to in-frame sequences with V and J called. Missing clones are a known gap in these copies; in checked studies unresolved V genes cover under half, and the rest lacks a known reason. The V and J calls and clone size are taken from that table; D and trimming were inferred from the DNA. For this sample there are over 15,000 clones; 65% appear just once. 1.5% to 2% of the sample goes to the ten largest clones.

From a lookup of the germline V gene (reference sequence), CDR1 and CDR2 are LNHDA and SQIVND. Counted from cysteine to phenylalanine, this CDR3 has 13 amino acids. Only the CDR3 part of the read is kept: 39 bases, read in frame from the first base. Trimming at the junction amounts to 8 bases on V and 2 bases on J, and the germline ends lie 10 bases apart. The sequence links TRBV19 to TRBJ1-5; TRBD1 is a possible D gene, resting on 5 matching bases. The specimen comprised CD4+ T cells sorted from PBMCs after roughly 18-hour stimulation, sampled from a patient who received antiretroviral therapy. According to the study, the label for this sample's cell subset or site signals: CD40L+CD69+ CD4 T cells responding to HIV-1 Gag peptides. This receptor was obtained from an adult woman with HIV who was CMV-seropositive. The sequenced DNA is TGTGCCAGTGGCGACAGACGCAATCAGCCCCAGCATTTT. It encodes CASGDRRNQPQHF.